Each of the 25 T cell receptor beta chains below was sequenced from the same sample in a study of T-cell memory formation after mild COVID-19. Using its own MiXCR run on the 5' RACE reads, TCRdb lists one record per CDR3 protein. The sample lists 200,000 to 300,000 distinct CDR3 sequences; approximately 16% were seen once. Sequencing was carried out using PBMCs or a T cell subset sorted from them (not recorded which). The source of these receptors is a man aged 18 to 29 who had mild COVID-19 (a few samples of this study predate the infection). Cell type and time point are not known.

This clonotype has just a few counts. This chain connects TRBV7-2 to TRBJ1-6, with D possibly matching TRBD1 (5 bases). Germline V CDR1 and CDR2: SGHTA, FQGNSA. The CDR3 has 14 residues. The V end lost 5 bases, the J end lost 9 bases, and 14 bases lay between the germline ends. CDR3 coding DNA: TGTGCCAGCAGCCCATCCTCGGGGGTTTCACCCCTCCACTTT. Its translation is CASSPSSGVSPLHF.

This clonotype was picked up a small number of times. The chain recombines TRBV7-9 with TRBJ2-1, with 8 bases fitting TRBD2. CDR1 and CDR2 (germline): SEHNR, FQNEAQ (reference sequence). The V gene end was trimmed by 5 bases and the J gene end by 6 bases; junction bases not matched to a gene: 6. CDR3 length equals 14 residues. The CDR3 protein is CASSTPGTSNEQFF. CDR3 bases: TGTGCCAGCAGCACTCCCGGGACTAGCAATGAGCAGTTCTTC.

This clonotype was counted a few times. CDR3 DNA sequence: TGTGCCAGCAGCTTCCACGACAATAACTATGGCTACACCTTC. Protein product: CASSFHDNNYGYTF. This rearrangement joins TRBV7-9 to TRBJ1-2; no reliable D call. Trimming left V 3 bases short and J 1 base short, with 9 bases between. Germline CDR1 and CDR2: SEHNR and FQNEAQ (reference sequence). The CDR3 totals 14 residues.

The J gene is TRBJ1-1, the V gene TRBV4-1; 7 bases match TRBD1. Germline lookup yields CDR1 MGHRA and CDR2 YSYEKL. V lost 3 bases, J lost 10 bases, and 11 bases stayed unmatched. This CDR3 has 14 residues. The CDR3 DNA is TGCGCCAGCAGCCATTTAACAGGGGATTGGGTAGCTTTCTTT. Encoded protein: CASSHLTGDWVAFF.

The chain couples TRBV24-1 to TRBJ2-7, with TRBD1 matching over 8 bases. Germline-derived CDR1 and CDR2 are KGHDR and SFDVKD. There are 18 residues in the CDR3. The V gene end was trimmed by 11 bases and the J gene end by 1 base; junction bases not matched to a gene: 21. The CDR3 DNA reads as TGTGCCAGCCACTGCGGGGACAGGCTTCTTGTCCCTTCCTACGAGCAGTACTTC. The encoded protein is CASHCGDRLLVPSYEQYF.

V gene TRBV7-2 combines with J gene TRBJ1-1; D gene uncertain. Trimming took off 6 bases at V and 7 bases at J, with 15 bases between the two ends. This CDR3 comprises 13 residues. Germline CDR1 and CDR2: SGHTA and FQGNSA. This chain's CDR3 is CASSPVGAGEAFF. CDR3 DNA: TGTGCCAGCAGTCCTGTGGGAGCTGGTGAAGCTTTCTTT.

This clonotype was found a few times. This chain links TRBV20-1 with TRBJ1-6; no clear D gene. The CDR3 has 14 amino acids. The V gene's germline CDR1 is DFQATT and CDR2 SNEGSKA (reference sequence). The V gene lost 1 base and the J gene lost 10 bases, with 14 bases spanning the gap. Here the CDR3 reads CSARVTSGGSPLHF. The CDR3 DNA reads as TGCAGTGCTAGAGTCACGTCGGGAGGCTCACCCCTCCACTTT.

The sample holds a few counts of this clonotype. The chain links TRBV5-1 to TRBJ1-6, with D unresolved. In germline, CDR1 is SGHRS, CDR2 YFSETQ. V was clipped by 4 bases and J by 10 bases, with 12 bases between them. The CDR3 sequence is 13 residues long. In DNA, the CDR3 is TGCGCCAGCAGCAACTCCCCGGAGTCACCCCTCCACTTT. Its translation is CASSNSPESPLHF.

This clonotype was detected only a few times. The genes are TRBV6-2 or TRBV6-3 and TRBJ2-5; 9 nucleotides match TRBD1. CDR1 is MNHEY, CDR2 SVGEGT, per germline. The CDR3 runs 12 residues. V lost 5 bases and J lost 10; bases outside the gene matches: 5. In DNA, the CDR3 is TGTGCCAGCAGTAACAGGGGGCGAAACCAGTACTTC. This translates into CASSNRGRNQYF.

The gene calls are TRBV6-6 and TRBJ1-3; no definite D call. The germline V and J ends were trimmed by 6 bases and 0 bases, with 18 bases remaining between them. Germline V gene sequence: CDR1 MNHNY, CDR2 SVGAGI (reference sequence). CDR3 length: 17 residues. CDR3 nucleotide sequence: TGTGCCAGCAGATATAATGAGGGATGGAGCTCTGGAAACACCATATATTTT. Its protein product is CASRYNEGWSSGNTIYF.

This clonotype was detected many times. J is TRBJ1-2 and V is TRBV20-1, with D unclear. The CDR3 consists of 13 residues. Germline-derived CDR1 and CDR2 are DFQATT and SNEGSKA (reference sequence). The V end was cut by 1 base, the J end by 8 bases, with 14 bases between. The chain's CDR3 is CSARVDGSGGYTF. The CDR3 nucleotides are TGCAGTGCTAGAGTGGACGGGTCTGGGGGCTACACCTTC.

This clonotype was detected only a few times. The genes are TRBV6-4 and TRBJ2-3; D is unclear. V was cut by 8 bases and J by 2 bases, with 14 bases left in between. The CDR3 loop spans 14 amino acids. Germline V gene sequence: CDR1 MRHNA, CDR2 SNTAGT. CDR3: CASAPAPDTDTQYF. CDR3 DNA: TGTGCCAGCGCCCCCGCCCCAGACACAGATACGCAGTATTTT.

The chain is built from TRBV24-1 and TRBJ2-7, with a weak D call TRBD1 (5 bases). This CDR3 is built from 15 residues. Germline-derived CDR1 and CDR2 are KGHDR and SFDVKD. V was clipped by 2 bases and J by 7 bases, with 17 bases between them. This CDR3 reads CATSDSRSGQREQYV. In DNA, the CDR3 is TGTGCCACCAGTGATTCGCGATCAGGGCAAAGGGAGCAGTACGTC.

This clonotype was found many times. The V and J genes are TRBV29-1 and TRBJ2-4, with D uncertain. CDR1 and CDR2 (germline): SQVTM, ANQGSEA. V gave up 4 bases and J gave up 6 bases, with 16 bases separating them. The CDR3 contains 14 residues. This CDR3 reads CSVVPTGVGNIQYF. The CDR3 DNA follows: TGCAGCGTTGTACCGACGGGCGTCGGAAACATTCAGTACTTC.

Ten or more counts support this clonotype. The CDR3 loop is CASSLSGTQETQYF. The CDR3 DNA reads TGTGCCAGCAGTTTATCCGGGACCCAAGAGACCCAGTACTTC. The V and J genes are TRBV2 and TRBJ2-5, with D perhaps being TRBD1 or TRBD2 (5 bases each). Trimming stripped 5 bases from V and 1 base from J, with 11 bases between. The CDR3 sequence is 14 residues long. Germline V gene sequence: CDR1 SNHLY, CDR2 FYNNEI.

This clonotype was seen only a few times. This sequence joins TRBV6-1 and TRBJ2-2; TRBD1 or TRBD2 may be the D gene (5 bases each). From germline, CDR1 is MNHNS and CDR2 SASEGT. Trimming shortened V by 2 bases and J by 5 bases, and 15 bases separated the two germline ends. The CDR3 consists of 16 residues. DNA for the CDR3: TGTGCCAGCAGTGAACGGGGCGGCTTTTCGACCGGGGAGCTGTTTTTT. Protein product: CASSERGGFSTGELFF.

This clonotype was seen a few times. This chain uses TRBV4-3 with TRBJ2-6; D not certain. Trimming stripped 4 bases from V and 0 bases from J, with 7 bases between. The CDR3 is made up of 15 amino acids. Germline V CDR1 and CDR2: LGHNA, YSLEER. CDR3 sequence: CASSPRISGANVLTF. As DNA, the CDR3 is TGCGCCAGCAGCCCCCGAATCTCTGGGGCCAACGTCCTGACTTTC.

The CDR3 loop is CASSPRTSGANEQFF. The CDR3 DNA reads as TGTGCCAGCAGCCCAAGGACTAGCGGGGCCAATGAGCAGTTCTTC. This chain connects TRBV6-2 or TRBV6-3 to TRBJ2-1; TRBD2 matches 12 bases. The germline V gene encodes CDR1 MNHEY and CDR2 SVGEGT. With V trimmed by 6 bases and J by 6 bases, 6 bases remained unmatched. The CDR3 length is 15 residues.

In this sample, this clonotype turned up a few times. The CDR3 nucleotides are TGTGCCAGCAGGAGACAGGGGGCGACCAATGAGCAGTTCTTC. Translated: CASRRQGATNEQFF. The chain is built from TRBV6-5 and TRBJ2-1, with 10 bases fitting TRBD1. Germline V gene lookup returns CDR1 MNHEY and CDR2 SVGAGI. Trimming cost V 6 bases and J 6 bases; bases outside gene matches: 5. The CDR3 runs 14 residues.

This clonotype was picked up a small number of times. CDR3 amino acids: CASSPPGAGEKLFF. As DNA, the CDR3 is TGTGCCAGCAGCCCCCCGGGGGCTGGAGAAAAACTGTTTTTT. This chain joins TRBV7-9 and TRBJ1-4; D is perhaps TRBD1 (6 bases). This CDR3 is 14 amino acids long. Per the germline V gene, CDR1 is SEHNR and CDR2 is FQNEAQ (reference sequence). V lost 5 bases to trimming and J lost 8 bases, with 15 bases between them.

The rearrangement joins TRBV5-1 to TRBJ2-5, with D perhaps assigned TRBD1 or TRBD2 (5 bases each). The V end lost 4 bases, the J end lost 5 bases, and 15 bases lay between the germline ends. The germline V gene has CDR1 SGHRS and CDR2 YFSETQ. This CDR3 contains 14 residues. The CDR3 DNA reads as TGCGCCAGCAGCCGAAGAGCGGCAGGGGAGACCCAGTACTTC. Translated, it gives CASSRRAAGETQYF.

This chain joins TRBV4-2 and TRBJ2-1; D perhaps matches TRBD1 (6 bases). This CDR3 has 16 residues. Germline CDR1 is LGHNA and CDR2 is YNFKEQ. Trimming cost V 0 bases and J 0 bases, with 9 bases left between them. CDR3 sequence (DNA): TGTGCCAGCAGCCAAGAAGACAGGTACTCCTACAATGAGCAGTTCTTC. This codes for CASSQEDRYSYNEQFF.

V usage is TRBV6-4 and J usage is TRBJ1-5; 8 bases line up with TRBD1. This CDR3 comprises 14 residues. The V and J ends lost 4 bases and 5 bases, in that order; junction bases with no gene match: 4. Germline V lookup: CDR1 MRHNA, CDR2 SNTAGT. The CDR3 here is CASSALRGHQPQHF. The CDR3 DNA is TGTGCCAGCAGTGCCCTCAGGGGGCATCAGCCCCAGCATTTT.

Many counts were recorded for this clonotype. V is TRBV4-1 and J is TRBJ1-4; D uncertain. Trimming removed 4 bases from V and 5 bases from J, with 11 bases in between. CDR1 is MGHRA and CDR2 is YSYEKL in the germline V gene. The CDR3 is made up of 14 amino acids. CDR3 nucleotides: TGCGCCAGCAGCCGCCGGCTTTCAAATGAAAAACTGTTTTTT. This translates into CASSRRLSNEKLFF.

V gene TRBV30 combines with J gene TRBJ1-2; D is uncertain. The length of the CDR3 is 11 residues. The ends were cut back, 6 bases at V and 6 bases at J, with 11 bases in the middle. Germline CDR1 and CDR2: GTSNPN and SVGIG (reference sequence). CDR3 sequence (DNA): TGTGCCTGCCAAGGGTCGGATGGCTACACCTTC. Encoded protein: CACQGSDGYTF. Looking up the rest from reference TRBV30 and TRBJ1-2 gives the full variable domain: SQTIHQWPATLVQPVGSPLSLECTVEGTSNPNLYWYRQAAGRGLQLLFYSVGIGQISSEVPQNLSASRPQDRQFILSSKKLLLSDSGFYLCACQGSDGYTFGSGTRLTVV.